This TCR beta chain was obtained from a study of cytomegalovirus exposure and HLA in healthy donors. It was with 60 Vbeta and 13 Jbeta primers that the PCR ran. Original analysis: Per a later analysis, the number of unique TCR beta chains was some 82 million, of which some 10 million were shared. TCRdb keeps only in-frame clones here, not all; method: immunoSEQ multiplex PCR. That table supplies the V and J calls and clone size; D and trimming were determined from the DNA. Found here are 140,000 to 150,000 clones, around 65% of them singletons; the top ten hold 6.5%. From germline, CDR1 is SGHAT and CDR2 FQNNGV. V dropped 0 bases and J dropped 8 bases, with 7 bases sitting between them. The CDR3 totals 12 residues.

This clonotype was sampled from a woman in her sixties or seventies in good health and CMV-seronegative. The chain recombines TRBV11-2 with TRBJ1-2; possible D gene TRBD1, 5 bases. The specimen was PBMCs. The CDR3 spells CASSLEGHGYTF. The CDR3, as DNA: TGTGCCAGCAGCTTAGAGGGGCACGGCTACACCTTC.